These 15 T cell receptor beta chains share one sample of origin, sequenced in a study of blood T cell repertoires in COVID-19. Only in-frame clones appear in the TCRdb table, and some are missing; sequencing was by immunoSEQ multiplex PCR. The table includes 200,000 to 250,000 clones, roughly four fifths detected once. Sequencing was carried out using PBMCs or T cells enriched from blood (not recorded which). The receptor source for this set is a woman between 40 and 55 years old with acute COVID-19.

The V gene is TRBV14, the J gene TRBJ1-1; D perhaps matches TRBD1 (5 bases). The CDR3 spans 14 residues. Germline CDR1 reads SGHDN; CDR2 reads FVKESK. V gave up 2 bases and J gave up 4 bases, with 11 bases separating them. The CDR3 DNA follows: TGTGCCAGCAGCCAAAATCCAGGGCGCACTGAAGCTTTCTTT. Protein: CASSQNPGRTEAFF.

This sequence joins TRBV11-2 and TRBJ2-7; 8 bases agree with TRBD1. The CDR3 totals 16 residues. Germline V gene sequence: CDR1 SGHAT, CDR2 FQNNGV. The J segment lost 3 bases and the V segment lost 1 base, leaving 8 bases of the junction unmatched. CDR3 sequence reads: CASSLASGTGFYEQYF. In DNA form, the CDR3 reads TGTGCCAGCAGCTTAGCTTCCGGGACAGGCTTCTACGAGCAGTACTTC.

This chain joins TRBV3-1 (or the pseudogene TRBV3-2) and TRBJ2-3, with D unclear. Trimming left V 0 bases short and J 5 bases short, with 3 bases between. Per the germline V gene, CDR1 is LGHDT and CDR2 is YNNKEL (reference sequence). The CDR3 consists of 12 residues. CDR3 residues: CASSQDLDTQYF. The CDR3 DNA sequence: TGTGCCAGCAGCCAAGACCTAGATACGCAGTATTTT.

V gene TRBV27 combines with J gene TRBJ2-3; possibly TRBD1 for D (5 bases). Trimming pared 5 bases from V and 2 bases from J, leaving 11 bases between. The CDR3 covers 14 residues. Germline V gives CDR1 MNHEY, CDR2 SMNVEV (reference sequence). For the CDR3, the DNA is TGTGCCAGCAGTCCCGACAGATTCACAGATACGCAGTATTTT. Encoded protein: CASSPDRFTDTQYF.

This rearrangement joins TRBV11-2 to TRBJ1-3, with D maybe TRBD1 (6 bases). Germline CDR1 and CDR2: SGHAT and FQNNGV. The CDR3 extends over 16 amino acids. Trimming cost V 0 bases and J 3 bases, with 12 bases left between them. In DNA form, the CDR3 reads TGTGCCAGCAGCTTAGAAGGCCCAGGGGTTGGAAACACCATATATTTT. Amino acids: CASSLEGPGVGNTIYF.

In its sample, this clone was seen once. The gene calls are TRBV3-1 (or the pseudogene TRBV3-2) and TRBJ2-5, with 10 bases that match TRBD2. The trim removed 1 base at V and 2 bases at J, leaving 4 bases unmatched. The CDR3 is made up of 16 amino acids. Germline loops: CDR1 LGHDT, CDR2 YNNKEL (reference sequence). The CDR3: CASSQGHSGGQETQYF. CDR3 DNA: TGTGCCAGCAGCCAAGGGCATAGCGGGGGGCAAGAGACCCAGTACTTC.

V gene TRBV6-6 combines with J gene TRBJ2-7; the D gene is possibly TRBD2 (6 bases). The CDR3 is made up of 17 amino acids. CDR1 and CDR2 from the germline V gene are MNHNY and SVGAGI (reference sequence). V lost 5 bases to trimming and J lost 0 bases, with 20 bases between them. CDR3 amino acids: CASSPPGSPHFSYEQYF. The CDR3, as DNA: TGTGCCAGCAGTCCGCCCGGGAGCCCTCATTTCTCCTACGAGCAGTACTTC.

The rearrangement uses TRBV27 and TRBJ2-1; D may be TRBD2 (6 bases). The CDR3 is made up of 15 amino acids. Germline lookup yields CDR1 MNHEY and CDR2 SMNVEV (reference sequence). Trimming pared 9 bases from V and 5 bases from J, leaving 20 bases between. This CDR3 is CASGGPSILDNEQFF. The DNA for the CDR3 is TGTGCCAGTGGAGGGCCTTCTATTTTGGACAATGAGCAGTTCTTC.

This clone came up a few times. V gene TRBV6-1 combines with J gene TRBJ1-6; TRBD1 matches 7 bases. V dropped 1 base and J dropped 8; count of bases not matched to a gene: 2. CDR1 and CDR2 from the germline V gene are MNHNS and SASEGT. The length of the CDR3 is 14 residues. CDR3 bases: TGTGCCAGCAGTGAAGTTAGGGGGCATTCACCCCTCCACTTT. Translating gives CASSEVRGHSPLHF.

The rearrangement links TRBV21-1 to TRBJ2-2; TRBD1, as called in the table, went unchecked against the DNA. TRBV21-1 is given as a pseudogene. The CDR3 runs 16 residues. This CDR3 reads CASSKSAGVNTGELFF. The CDR3 coding sequence is TGTGCCAGCAGCAAATCGGCAGGGGTCAACACCGGGGAGCTGTTTTTT.

The chain combines TRBV5-1 with TRBJ2-2, with D perhaps TRBD2 (5 bases). V lost 0 bases and J 1 base, leaving 13 bases between the germline ends. The germline V gene encodes CDR1 SGHRS and CDR2 YFSETQ. CDR3 size: 17 residues. This chain's CDR3 is CASSLGPSGWNTGELFF. CDR3 sequence (DNA): TGCGCCAGCAGCTTGGGCCCCAGCGGTTGGAACACCGGGGAGCTGTTTTTT.

In nucleotides, the CDR3 is TGTGCCAGCAGCGTCACCGACGACAGGACCTGGGATTCACCCCTCCACTTT. Translating gives CASSVTDDRTWDSPLHF. This sequence joins TRBV9 and TRBJ1-6, with D perhaps TRBD1 (6 bases). The length of the CDR3 is 17 residues. V dropped 2 bases and J dropped 8 bases, with 20 bases sitting between them. Germline V gene lookup returns CDR1 SGDLS and CDR2 YYNGEE.

The count of this clone is one. The chain combines TRBV5-4 with TRBJ2-3, with 12 nucleotides matching TRBD2. The V gene end was trimmed by 4 bases and the J gene end by 5 bases; junction bases not matched to a gene: 8. CDR3 length equals 16 residues. From germline, CDR1 is SGHNT and CDR2 YYREEE (reference sequence). CDR3 coding DNA: TGTGCCAGCAGCCCCGGACTAGCGGGGCGGGGAGATACGCAGTATTTT. This codes for CASSPGLAGRGDTQYF.

The gene calls are TRBV7-6 and TRBJ2-5; D uncertain. Germline V gene data show CDR1 as SGHVS and CDR2 as FNYEAQ. The V end lost 3 bases, the J end lost 2 bases, and 7 bases lay between the germline ends. The CDR3 spans 13 residues. The CDR3 here is CASSFTGQETQYF. For the CDR3, the DNA is TGTGCCAGCAGCTTTACCGGGCAAGAGACCCAGTACTTC.

The genes are TRBV20-1 and TRBJ2-7, with D perhaps TRBD1 (7 bases). Deletions cut 3 bases from V and 6 bases from J, with 15 bases between. In germline, CDR1 is DFQATT, CDR2 SNEGSKA (reference sequence). The CDR3 loop spans 13 amino acids. This chain's CDR3 is CSASPSGGGEQYF. DNA of the CDR3: TGCAGTGCTAGTCCGTCAGGGGGAGGCGAGCAGTACTTC.